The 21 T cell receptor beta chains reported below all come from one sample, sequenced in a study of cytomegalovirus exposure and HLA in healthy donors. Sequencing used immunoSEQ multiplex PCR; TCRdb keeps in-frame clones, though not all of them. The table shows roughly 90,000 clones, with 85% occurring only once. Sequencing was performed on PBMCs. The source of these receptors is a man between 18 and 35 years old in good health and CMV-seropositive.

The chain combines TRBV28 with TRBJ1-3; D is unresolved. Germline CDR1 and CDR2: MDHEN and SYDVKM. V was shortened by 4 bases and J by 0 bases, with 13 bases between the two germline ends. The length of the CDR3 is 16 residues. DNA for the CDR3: TGTGCCAGCAGTTCGGAGTCTGCAGCCTCTGGAAACACCATATATTTT. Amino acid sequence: CASSSESAASGNTIYF.

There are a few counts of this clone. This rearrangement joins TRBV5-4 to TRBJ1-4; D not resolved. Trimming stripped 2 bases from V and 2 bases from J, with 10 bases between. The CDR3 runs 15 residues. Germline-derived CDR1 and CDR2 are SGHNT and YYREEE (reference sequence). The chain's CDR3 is CASSFRGNTNEKLFF. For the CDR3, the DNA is TGTGCCAGCAGCTTTCGGGGAAACACTAATGAAAAACTGTTTTTT. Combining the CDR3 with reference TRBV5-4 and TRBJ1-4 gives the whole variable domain ETGVTQSPTHLIKTRGQQVTLRCSSQSGHNTVSWYQQALGQGPQFIFQYYREEENGRGNFPPRFSGLQFPNYSSELNVNALELDDSALYLCASSFRGNTNEKLFFGSGTQLSVL.

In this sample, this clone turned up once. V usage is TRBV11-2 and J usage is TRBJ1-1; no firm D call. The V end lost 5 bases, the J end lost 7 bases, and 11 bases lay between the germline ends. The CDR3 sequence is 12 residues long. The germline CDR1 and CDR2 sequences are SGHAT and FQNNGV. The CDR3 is CASSLGPGEAFF. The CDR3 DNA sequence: TGTGCCAGCAGCCTAGGGCCGGGTGAAGCTTTCTTT.

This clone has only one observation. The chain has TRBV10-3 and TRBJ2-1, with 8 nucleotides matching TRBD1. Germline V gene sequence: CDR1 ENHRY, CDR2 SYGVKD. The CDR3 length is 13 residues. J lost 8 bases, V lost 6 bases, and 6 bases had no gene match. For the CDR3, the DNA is TGTGCCATCAGCCTGACAGGGGTGCATGAGCAGTTCTTC. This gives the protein CAISLTGVHEQFF.

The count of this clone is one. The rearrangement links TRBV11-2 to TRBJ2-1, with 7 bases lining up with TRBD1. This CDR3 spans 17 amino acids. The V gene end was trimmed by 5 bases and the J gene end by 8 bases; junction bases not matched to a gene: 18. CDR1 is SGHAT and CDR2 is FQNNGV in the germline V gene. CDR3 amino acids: CASSRQGWRQGGDEQFF. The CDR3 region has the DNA TGTGCCAGCAGCCGCCAAGGCTGGAGACAGGGTGGAGATGAGCAGTTCTTC.

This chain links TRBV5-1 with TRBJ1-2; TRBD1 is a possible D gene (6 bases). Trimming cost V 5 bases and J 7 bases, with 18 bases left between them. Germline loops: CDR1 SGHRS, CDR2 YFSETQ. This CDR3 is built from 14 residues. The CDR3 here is CASRPGQNSAGYTF. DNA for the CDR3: TGCGCCAGCAGACCAGGACAGAACTCGGCTGGCTACACCTTC.

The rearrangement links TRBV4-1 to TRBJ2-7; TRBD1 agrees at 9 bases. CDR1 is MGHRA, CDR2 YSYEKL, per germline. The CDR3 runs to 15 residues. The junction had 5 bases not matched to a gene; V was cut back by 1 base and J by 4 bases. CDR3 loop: CASSQVWTGDYEQYF. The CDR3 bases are TGCGCCAGCAGCCAAGTTTGGACAGGGGATTACGAGCAGTACTTC.

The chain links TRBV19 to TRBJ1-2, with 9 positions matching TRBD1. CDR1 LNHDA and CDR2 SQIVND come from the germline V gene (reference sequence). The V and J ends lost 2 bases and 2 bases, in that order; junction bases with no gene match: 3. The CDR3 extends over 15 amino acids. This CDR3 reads CASSIYGTGNYGYTF. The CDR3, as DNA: TGTGCCAGTAGTATATACGGGACAGGGAACTATGGCTACACCTTC.

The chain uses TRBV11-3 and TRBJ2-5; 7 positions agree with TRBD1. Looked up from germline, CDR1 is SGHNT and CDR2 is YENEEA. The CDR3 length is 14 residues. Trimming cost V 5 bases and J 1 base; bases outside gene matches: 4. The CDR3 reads CASSRRTGQETQYF. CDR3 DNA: TGTGCCAGCAGCCGCAGGACAGGCCAAGAGACCCAGTACTTC.

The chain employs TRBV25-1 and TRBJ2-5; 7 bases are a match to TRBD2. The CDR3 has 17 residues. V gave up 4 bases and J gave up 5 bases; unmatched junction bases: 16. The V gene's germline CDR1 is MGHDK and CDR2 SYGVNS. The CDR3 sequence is CASSGGGGPGFYETQYF. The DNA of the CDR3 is TGTGCCAGCAGTGGAGGCGGGGGACCCGGATTTTACGAGACCCAGTACTTC. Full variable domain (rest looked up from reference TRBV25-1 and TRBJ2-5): EADIYQTPRYLVIGTGKKITLECSQTMGHDKMYWYQQDPGMELHLIHYSYGVNSTEKGDLSSESTVSRIRTEHFPLTLESARPSHTSQYLCASSGGGGPGFYETQYFGPGTRLLVL.

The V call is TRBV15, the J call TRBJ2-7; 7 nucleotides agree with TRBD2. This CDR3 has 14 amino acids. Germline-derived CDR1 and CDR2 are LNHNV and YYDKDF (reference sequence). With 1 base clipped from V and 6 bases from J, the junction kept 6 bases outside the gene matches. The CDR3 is CATSRGTSSLEQYV. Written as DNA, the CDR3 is TGTGCCACCAGCAGAGGGACTAGTTCGCTCGAGCAGTACGTC.

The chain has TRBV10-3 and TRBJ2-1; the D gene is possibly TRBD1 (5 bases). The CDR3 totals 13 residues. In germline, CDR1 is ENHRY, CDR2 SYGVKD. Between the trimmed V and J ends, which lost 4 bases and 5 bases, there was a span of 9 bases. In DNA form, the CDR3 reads TGTGCCATCAGTGTTCAGGGCAACAATGAGCAGTTCTTC. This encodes CAISVQGNNEQFF.

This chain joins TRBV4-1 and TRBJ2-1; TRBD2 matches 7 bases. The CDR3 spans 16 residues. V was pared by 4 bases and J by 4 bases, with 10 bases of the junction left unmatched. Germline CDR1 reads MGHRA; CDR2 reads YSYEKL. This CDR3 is CASSLGPAGAYNEQFF. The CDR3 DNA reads TGCGCCAGCAGCCTGGGGCCTGCGGGAGCTTACAATGAGCAGTTCTTC.

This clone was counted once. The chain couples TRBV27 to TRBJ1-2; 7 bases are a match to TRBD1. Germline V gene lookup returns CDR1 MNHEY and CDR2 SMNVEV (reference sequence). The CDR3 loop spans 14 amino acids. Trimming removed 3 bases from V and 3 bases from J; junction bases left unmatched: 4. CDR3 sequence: CASSFVQGDYGYTF. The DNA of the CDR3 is TGTGCCAGCAGTTTTGTCCAGGGGGACTATGGCTACACCTTC.

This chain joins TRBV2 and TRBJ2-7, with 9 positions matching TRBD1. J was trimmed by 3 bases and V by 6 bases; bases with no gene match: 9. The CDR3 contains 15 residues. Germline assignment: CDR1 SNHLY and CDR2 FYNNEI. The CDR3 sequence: CASRDRTGVDYEQYF. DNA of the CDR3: TGTGCCAGCAGGGATCGGACAGGGGTAGACTACGAGCAGTACTTC.

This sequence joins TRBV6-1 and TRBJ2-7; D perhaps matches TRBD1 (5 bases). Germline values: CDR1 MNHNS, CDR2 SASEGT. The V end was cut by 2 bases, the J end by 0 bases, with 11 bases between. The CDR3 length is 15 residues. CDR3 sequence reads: CASSETGRSSYEQYF. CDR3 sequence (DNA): TGTGCCAGCAGTGAAACAGGAAGGAGCTCCTACGAGCAGTACTTC.

CDR3 region: CASSQDGGRGGSYEQYF. CDR3 DNA sequence: TGCGCCAGCAGCCAAGATGGAGGGAGGGGCGGGTCCTACGAGCAGTACTTC. The chain uses TRBV4-1 and TRBJ2-7; 7 nucleotides align to TRBD2. The length of the CDR3 is 17 residues. Germline-derived CDR1 and CDR2 are MGHRA and YSYEKL. V lost 0 bases to trimming and J lost 1 base; unmatched junction nucleotides: 9.

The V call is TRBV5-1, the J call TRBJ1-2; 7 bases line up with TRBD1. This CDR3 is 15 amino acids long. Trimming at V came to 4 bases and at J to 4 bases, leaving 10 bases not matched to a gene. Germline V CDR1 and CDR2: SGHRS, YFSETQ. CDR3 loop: CASSVGQQVSYGYTF. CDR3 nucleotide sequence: TGCGCCAGCAGCGTGGGACAGCAGGTATCCTATGGCTACACCTTC.

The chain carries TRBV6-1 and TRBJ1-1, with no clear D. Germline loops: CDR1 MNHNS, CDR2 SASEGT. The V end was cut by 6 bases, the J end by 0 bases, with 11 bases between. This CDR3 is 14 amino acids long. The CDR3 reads CASRVVSMNTEAFF. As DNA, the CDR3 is TGTGCCAGCAGGGTGGTGAGCATGAACACTGAAGCTTTCTTT.

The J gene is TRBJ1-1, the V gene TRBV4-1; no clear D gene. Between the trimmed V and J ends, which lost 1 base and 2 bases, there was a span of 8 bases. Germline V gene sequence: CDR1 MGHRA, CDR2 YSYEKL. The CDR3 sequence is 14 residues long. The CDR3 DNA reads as TGCGCCAGCAGCCAAGGGACTGAAAACACTGAAGCTTTCTTT. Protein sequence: CASSQGTENTEAFF.

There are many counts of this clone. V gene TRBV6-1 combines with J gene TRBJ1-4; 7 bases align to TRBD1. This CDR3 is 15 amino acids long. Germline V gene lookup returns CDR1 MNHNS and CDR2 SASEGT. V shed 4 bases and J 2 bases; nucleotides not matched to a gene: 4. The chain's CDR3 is CASSGVTGTNEKLFF. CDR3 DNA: TGTGCCAGCAGTGGAGTGACAGGGACTAATGAAAAACTGTTTTTT.